Given below is one TCR beta chain in context. Its target antigen remains unknown. Nothing much larger sits one base from this clone, and base qualities are not available. These data come from a study of blood T cells in healthy people across ages (dated by TCRdb to about 2015). With respect to the entire study: Template switching captured roughly one uniquely barcoded TCR beta cDNA molecule per two T cells in model experiments. Age-related changes in TCR beta repertoire diversity were measured in the study by deep sequencing normalized with unique cDNA molecular identifiers. The donors were divided into four age groups: young (average around 15 years), middle-aged (approximately 41), aged (62) and long-lived (82). To avoid experimental bias, donors of different ages were randomly spread across the sequencing lanes. Using the same blood draw, the study looked at two additional independent replicas of 1 million unique cDNA reads for two donors, one aged 18 to 30 and the other aged 80 or older.

The cysteine opens and the phenylalanine closes a CDR3 of 11 amino acids. The CDR3 DNA has 33 bases and is translated from base 1. The germline V gene sets CDR1 to SGHDN and CDR2 to FVKESK. Trimming takes 5 bases off V and 12 bases off J; junction bases not matched to a gene: 3. Paper-wide results and their limitations: The percentage of naive T cells measured by flow cytometry correlated strongly with observed TCR beta diversity. Observed TCR beta diversity per million T cells fell roughly linearly with age, and a significant reduction was already apparent by age roughly 40. Donor CMV infection status was unknown, potentially confounding age-related changes in expanded clonotypes. Compared with the aged group, more naive CD4+ T cells, fewer expanded clones and increased TCR diversity were shown by the long-lived group, suggesting age selection. Since profiling was done on bulk unsorted PBMCs, naive and antigen-experienced compartments could not be conclusively compared. Estimates of total diversity from one million sequenced T cells were regarded as lower bounds and underestimates.

Libraries were built with 5' RACE. Instrument used: Illumina HiSeq 2500. A second PCR of roughly 7 to 12 cycles was run with a J-beta primer mix and a sample-barcoded 5' primer. A unique molecular identifier was introduced onto each TCR beta cDNA molecule by a template-switch 5' adaptor carrying 12 random nucleotides. Each sample yielded at least 2.5 million CDR3-containing paired-end reads. The Mint cDNA synthesis kit, primed by a TRBC-specific oligonucleotide, was used to synthesize first-strand cDNA from all RNA. Following uracil-DNA glycosylase treatment, a first 18-cycle PCR with universal primers M1SS and BC2_uni_R was performed on all cDNA. As for the authors' bioinformatics: Each sample was normalized by randomly selecting 1 million high-quality reads, each carrying a distinct molecular identifier. Reads with shared molecular identifiers were discarded instead of being binned into consensus sequences. CDR3 identification, clonotype clustering and error correction used MiTCR with a Q25 quality threshold and the strictest error-elimination algorithm. A nonparametric unseen species model using Euler transformation provided a lower-bound estimate of total TCR beta diversity. The public sequencing data were trimmed at Q25 with fastp and processed into clonotypes with MiXCR by TCRdb, which kept only in-frame beta chains. Rows merge per CDR3 protein into single entries with the most common DNA and genes. None of the V and J calls come from the authors' own analysis; TCRdb made them. Counted in this sample were about 680,000 distinct CDR3 sequences; more than 40% of them appeared once. The ten largest clones take up 30% to 40% of the sample.

The donors were around 39 Caucasian individuals from Russia, aged roughly 6 to 100 years, who were systemically healthy. Around 10 milliliters of peripheral blood were drawn from each donor into EDTA-treated Vacutainer tubes. Ficoll-Paque density-gradient centrifugation was used to isolate PBMCs, with at least 6 million per sample. Total RNA, at least 6 micrograms per sample, was extracted from PBMCs with Trizol reagent. Naive CD45RAhigh/CD27high T cell percentages were measured by flow cytometry on a PBMC aliquot from every donor. The sequence is built from TRBV14 and TRBJ2-1; the central 8 bases match TRBD2. The receptor was derived from a woman aged 55-69 years in good health. Sequencing was done on a sample of blood. CDR3 protein: CASSLAGLQFF. The DNA sequence follows: TGTGCCAGCAGCTTAGCGGGATTGCAGTTCTTC.